This T cell receptor (beta chain) was profiled in a study of T-cell reconstitution after alpha-beta-depleted transplantation in children. Study conclusions and caveats: Among T cells one year after transplant, newly produced cells accounted for most counts and diversity. From surviving recipient T cells and thymic progenitors came the high day-60 TCRbeta diversity observed in some patients. Roughly two months post-transplant, alpha-beta T cells reportedly originated from several hundred graft clones that had expanded.

Unique molecular identifiers were incorporated when the TCRbeta library was constructed. TCRdb itself ran the PCR reads through MiXCR, one entry per CDR3 protein. The table has about 580,000 distinct CDR3 sequences, more than 20% seen once. At least ten counts were recorded for this clonotype. Its matching antigen is unknown. The sequencing used PBMCs, mostly from graft donor cells, collected 360 days after TCRalphabeta/CD19-depleted stem cell transplant. This receptor was obtained from a boy under three years old who had a stem cell transplant for acute myeloid leukemia, so the T cells may come from the graft donor.

CDR3 protein: CASSAGTGVQETQYF. The CDR3 bases are TGTGCCAGCAGCGCGGGGACAGGGGTCCAAGAGACCCAGTACTTC. The chain combines TRBV12-3 or TRBV12-4 with TRBJ2-5; 10 nucleotides line up with TRBD1. V shed 6 bases, J shed 1 base, and the junction held 5 bases outside the gene matches. CDR3 length: 15 residues.